The rows below give T cell receptor beta chains drawn from one sample of a study of cytomegalovirus exposure and HLA in healthy donors. Data came from immunoSEQ multiplex PCR; TCRdb stores just in-frame clones and leaves some out. The sample data list some 72,000 clones. Input material: PBMCs. The receptors here all came from a man aged 30 to 45 in good health and CMV-seronegative. CDR3s include the opening cysteine and the closing phenylalanine or tryptophan. Each record gives: J gene, D gene, CDR3 length, V gene, CDR3 protein, CDR3 DNA. A D gene is named only where the DNA matches it firmly.

J gene: TRBJ1-1; D gene: TRBD1; CDR3 length: 13; V gene: TRBV7-9; CDR3 protein: CASSLDRGTEAFF; CDR3 DNA: TGTGCCAGCAGCTTAGACAGGGGCACTGAAGCTTTCTTT
J gene: TRBJ2-3; D gene: NA; CDR3 length: 13; V gene: TRBV5-1; CDR3 protein: CASSLAGTDTQYF; CDR3 DNA: TGCGCCAGCAGCTTGGCGGGGACAGATACGCAGTATTTT
J gene: TRBJ2-7; D gene: NA; CDR3 length: 14; V gene: TRBV6-6; CDR3 protein: CASSSSGGLGEQYF; CDR3 DNA: TGTGCCAGCAGCTCCTCGGGGGGCCTGGGCGAGCAGTACTTC
J gene: TRBJ2-7; D gene: NA; CDR3 length: 14; V gene: TRBV29-1; CDR3 protein: CSVEDRDGGNEQYF; CDR3 DNA: TGCAGCGTTGAAGATAGAGATGGAGGGAACGAGCAGTACTTC
J gene: TRBJ2-7; D gene: TRBD2; CDR3 length: 16; V gene: TRBV5-4; CDR3 protein: CASSLALAGSAYEQYF; CDR3 DNA: TGTGCCAGCAGCTTGGCTCTAGCGGGGAGCGCCTACGAGCAGTACTTC
J gene: TRBJ2-2; D gene: NA; CDR3 length: 14; V gene: TRBV6-4; CDR3 protein: CASGIGGTSGELFF; CDR3 DNA: TGTGCCAGCGGGATAGGGGGTACTTCGGGGGAGCTGTTTTTT
J gene: TRBJ1-1; D gene: NA; CDR3 length: 13; V gene: TRBV11-2; CDR3 protein: CASSPTGFTEAFF; CDR3 DNA: TGTGCCAGCAGCCCTACAGGGTTCACTGAAGCTTTCTTT
J gene: TRBJ1-1; D gene: TRBD1; CDR3 length: 14; V gene: TRBV5-1; CDR3 protein: CASSLVPGQDQAFF; CDR3 DNA: TGCGCCAGCAGCTTGGTACCAGGACAGGATCAGGCTTTCTTT
J gene: TRBJ2-7; D gene: NA; CDR3 length: 16; V gene: TRBV9; CDR3 protein: CASSRNPGEYSYEQYF; CDR3 DNA: TGTGCCAGCAGCCGAAATCCAGGTGAATACTCCTACGAGCAGTACTTC
J gene: TRBJ2-1; D gene: TRBD1; CDR3 length: 15; V gene: TRBV18; CDR3 protein: CASSTTGGTYNEQFF; CDR3 DNA: TGTGCCAGCTCAACTACAGGGGGAACCTACAATGAGCAGTTCTTC
J gene: TRBJ1-2; D gene: NA; CDR3 length: 13; V gene: TRBV19; CDR3 protein: CASSMGRDPLSTF; CDR3 DNA: TGTGCCAGTAGTATGGGCAGGGATCCCCTATCTACCTTC
J gene: TRBJ2-7; D gene: TRBD2; CDR3 length: 17; V gene: TRBV7-9; CDR3 protein: CASSLTGLAGVPYEQYF; CDR3 DNA: TGTGCCAGCAGCTTAACCGGACTAGCGGGGGTACCTTACGAGCAGTACTTC
J gene: TRBJ2-7; D gene: TRBD2; CDR3 length: 15; V gene: TRBV4-1; CDR3 protein: CASSQRLAAAYEQYF; CDR3 DNA: TGCGCCAGCAGCCAACGACTAGCCGCGGCCTACGAGCAGTACTTC
J gene: TRBJ1-6; D gene: NA; CDR3 length: 14; V gene: TRBV5-1; CDR3 protein: CASSLQAYNSPLHF; CDR3 DNA: TGCGCCAGCAGCTTACAGGCCTATAATTCACCCCTCCACTTT
J gene: TRBJ1-1; D gene: NA; CDR3 length: 16; V gene: TRBV6-1; CDR3 protein: CASSEGRGRWNTEAFF; CDR3 DNA: TGTGCCAGCAGTGAAGGGAGGGGCAGGTGGAACACTGAAGCTTTCTTT
J gene: TRBJ2-7; D gene: NA; CDR3 length: 13; V gene: TRBV29-1; CDR3 protein: CSVDTGRRGEQYF; CDR3 DNA: TGCAGCGTCGACACCGGGCGCCGGGGAGAGCAGTACTTC
J gene: TRBJ1-5; D gene: NA; CDR3 length: 12; V gene: TRBV13; CDR3 protein: CASSFFNQPQHF; CDR3 DNA: TGTGCCAGCAGCTTCTTTAATCAGCCCCAGCATTTT
J gene: TRBJ2-7; D gene: TRBD1; CDR3 length: 15; V gene: TRBV18; CDR3 protein: CASSLSGQGLYEQYF; CDR3 DNA: TGTGCCAGCTCTCTATCGGGACAGGGGTTATACGAGCAGTACTTC
J gene: TRBJ1-1; D gene: TRBD1; CDR3 length: 16; V gene: TRBV18; CDR3 protein: CASSRDRVPLNTEAFF; CDR3 DNA: TGTGCCAGCTCTCGGGACAGGGTGCCCTTGAACACTGAAGCTTTCTTT
J gene: TRBJ1-2; D gene: NA; CDR3 length: 13; V gene: TRBV29-1; CDR3 protein: CSVEDALRYGYTF; CDR3 DNA: TGCAGCGTTGAAGACGCGTTGCGCTATGGCTACACCTTC
J gene: TRBJ2-7; D gene: NA; CDR3 length: 14; V gene: TRBV4-2; CDR3 protein: CASSPLGEAYEQYF; CDR3 DNA: TGTGCCAGCAGCCCCCTCGGGGAAGCCTACGAGCAGTACTTC
J gene: TRBJ2-4; D gene: TRBD1; CDR3 length: 17; V gene: TRBV6-4; CDR3 protein: CASNCNGQDLAKNIQYF; CDR3 DNA: TGTGCCAGCAACTGTAACGGACAGGACCTAGCCAAAAACATTCAGTACTTC
J gene: TRBJ2-7; D gene: TRBD2; CDR3 length: 13; V gene: TRBV5-1; CDR3 protein: CASSFGGSYEQYF; CDR3 DNA: TGCGCCAGCAGCTTCGGGGGGTCCTACGAGCAGTACTTC
J gene: TRBJ2-3; D gene: NA; CDR3 length: 17; V gene: TRBV4-3; CDR3 protein: CASSQDLLGGAADTQYF; CDR3 DNA: TGCGCCAGCAGCCAAGATCTTCTGGGGGGGGCTGCAGATACGCAGTATTTT
J gene: TRBJ2-3; D gene: NA; CDR3 length: 16; V gene: TRBV6-4; CDR3 protein: CASSPAPDYSTDTQYF; CDR3 DNA: TGTGCCAGCAGTCCCGCCCCGGACTATAGCACAGATACGCAGTATTTT
J gene: TRBJ2-7; D gene: TRBD1; CDR3 length: 16; V gene: TRBV6-6; CDR3 protein: CASRIYGTGEVYEQYF; CDR3 DNA: TGTGCCAGCAGGATATACGGGACAGGGGAAGTCTACGAGCAGTACTTC
J gene: TRBJ2-1; D gene: NA; CDR3 length: 12; V gene: TRBV5-1; CDR3 protein: CASTYQLGEQFF; CDR3 DNA: TGCGCCAGCACTTACCAGCTAGGTGAGCAGTTCTTC
J gene: TRBJ2-1; D gene: NA; CDR3 length: 15; V gene: TRBV4-3; CDR3 protein: CASSQEGRGRNEQFF; CDR3 DNA: TGCGCCAGCAGCCAGGAGGGCAGGGGGAGAAATGAGCAGTTCTTC
J gene: TRBJ1-2; D gene: NA; CDR3 length: 15; V gene: TRBV7-2; CDR3 protein: CASSLAAGSGDGYTF; CDR3 DNA: TGTGCCAGCAGCTTAGCAGCGGGAAGTGGTGATGGCTACACCTTC
J gene: TRBJ1-4; D gene: NA; CDR3 length: 15; V gene: TRBV15; CDR3 protein: CATSRVSTGSEKLFF; CDR3 DNA: TGTGCCACCAGCAGAGTTAGCACAGGGAGTGAAAAACTGTTTTTT
J gene: TRBJ2-4; D gene: TRBD1; CDR3 length: 15; V gene: TRBV6-6; CDR3 protein: CASSSTPGTGNIQYF; CDR3 DNA: TGTGCCAGCAGTTCGACTCCCGGGACAGGAAACATTCAGTACTTC
J gene: TRBJ2-7; D gene: NA; CDR3 length: 11; V gene: TRBV25-1; CDR3 protein: CASSAVYEQYF; CDR3 DNA: TGTGCCAGCAGTGCCGTCTACGAGCAGTACTTC
J gene: TRBJ2-1; D gene: NA; CDR3 length: 16; V gene: TRBV5-5; CDR3 protein: CASRSDLSGAYNEQFF; CDR3 DNA: TGTGCCAGCAGATCCGACCTTTCAGGGGCCTACAATGAGCAGTTCTTC
J gene: TRBJ1-1; D gene: TRBD1; CDR3 length: 14; V gene: TRBV5-1; CDR3 protein: CASSWGTGWTEAFF; CDR3 DNA: TGCGCCAGCAGCTGGGGGACAGGGTGGACTGAAGCTTTCTTT
J gene: TRBJ2-3; D gene: TRBD2; CDR3 length: 16; V gene: TRBV7-9; CDR3 protein: CASSWRLAGEGDTQYF; CDR3 DNA: TGTGCCAGCAGCTGGCGACTAGCGGGAGAGGGAGATACGCAGTATTTT
J gene: TRBJ1-2; D gene: NA; CDR3 length: 14; V gene: TRBV4-1; CDR3 protein: CASSQDWSDYGYTF; CDR3 DNA: TGCGCCAGCAGCCAAGATTGGAGTGACTATGGCTACACCTTC
J gene: TRBJ2-7; D gene: TRBD2; CDR3 length: 17; V gene: TRBV6-1; CDR3 protein: CASSELRGLAGSYEQYF; CDR3 DNA: TGTGCCAGCAGTGAATTGCGGGGACTAGCGGGATCCTACGAGCAGTACTTC
J gene: TRBJ1-1; D gene: NA; CDR3 length: 14; V gene: TRBV29-1; CDR3 protein: CSVEDLARNTEAFF; CDR3 DNA: TGCAGCGTTGAAGATCTGGCCAGGAACACTGAAGCTTTCTTT
J gene: TRBJ1-5; D gene: TRBD1; CDR3 length: 16; V gene: TRBV6-6; CDR3 protein: CASSYFGTGEGQPQHF; CDR3 DNA: TGTGCCAGCAGTTACTTTGGGACAGGGGAGGGTCAGCCCCAGCATTTT
J gene: TRBJ2-1; D gene: NA; CDR3 length: 13; V gene: TRBV11-2; CDR3 protein: CASSSQQGTEQFF; CDR3 DNA: TGTGCCAGCAGCTCCCAACAGGGTACTGAGCAGTTCTTC
J gene: TRBJ2-1; D gene: TRBD2; CDR3 length: 16; V gene: TRBV9; CDR3 protein: CASSVEEGLVQSEQFF; CDR3 DNA: TGTGCCAGCAGCGTAGAGGAGGGACTAGTGCAAAGTGAGCAGTTCTTC
J gene: TRBJ1-1; D gene: NA; CDR3 length: 13; V gene: TRBV27; CDR3 protein: CASMRVPNTEAFF; CDR3 DNA: TGTGCCAGCATGAGAGTCCCCAACACTGAAGCTTTCTTT
J gene: TRBJ1-2; D gene: NA; CDR3 length: 16; V gene: TRBV25-1; CDR3 protein: CASSEWVGREGVSYTF; CDR3 DNA: TGTGCCAGCAGTGAATGGGTGGGCAGGGAGGGAGTGAGCTACACCTTC
J gene: TRBJ2-5; D gene: TRBD2; CDR3 length: 13; V gene: TRBV9; CDR3 protein: CASSDPGTSNLYF; CDR3 DNA: TGTGCCAGCAGCGATCCCGGGACTAGTAACCTGTACTTC
J gene: TRBJ1-1; D gene: NA; CDR3 length: 12; V gene: TRBV30; CDR3 protein: CAWSGTPSEAFF; CDR3 DNA: TGTGCCTGGTCCGGGACACCGAGTGAAGCTTTCTTT
J gene: TRBJ2-7; D gene: NA; CDR3 length: 13; V gene: TRBV11-2; CDR3 protein: CASSLGVTYEQYF; CDR3 DNA: TGTGCCAGCAGCTTAGGAGTCACCTACGAGCAGTACTTC
J gene: TRBJ1-2; D gene: TRBD1; CDR3 length: 13; V gene: TRBV5-6; CDR3 protein: CASSLYGTGAYTF; CDR3 DNA: TGTGCCAGCAGCTTGTATGGGACAGGGGCCTACACCTTC
J gene: TRBJ2-7; D gene: NA; CDR3 length: 15; V gene: TRBV9; CDR3 protein: CASSVAPDTTYEQYF; CDR3 DNA: TGTGCCAGCAGCGTAGCCCCGGACACGACCTACGAGCAGTACTTC
J gene: TRBJ2-2; D gene: TRBD1; CDR3 length: 15; V gene: TRBV5-1; CDR3 protein: CASSPTGVNTGELFF; CDR3 DNA: TGCGCCAGCAGCCCGACAGGGGTAAACACCGGGGAGCTGTTTTTT
J gene: TRBJ1-5; D gene: NA; CDR3 length: 15; V gene: TRBV6-5; CDR3 protein: CASSPVRGSNQPQHF; CDR3 DNA: TGTGCCAGCAGCCCAGTCAGGGGTAGCAATCAGCCCCAGCATTTT
J gene: TRBJ2-7; D gene: TRBD2; CDR3 length: 16; V gene: TRBV4-3; CDR3 protein: CASSQGLAGGWYEQYF; CDR3 DNA: TGCGCCAGCAGCCAGGGACTAGCGGGAGGATGGTACGAGCAGTACTTC
J gene: TRBJ2-7; D gene: NA; CDR3 length: 15; V gene: TRBV6-1; CDR3 protein: CASSEVGRGGYERYF; CDR3 DNA: TGTGCCAGCAGTGAAGTTGGCAGGGGAGGGTACGAGCGGTACTTC
J gene: TRBJ1-2; D gene: NA; CDR3 length: 16; V gene: TRBV7-8; CDR3 protein: CASSLVRTSGGYGYTF; CDR3 DNA: TGTGCCAGCAGCTTAGTGAGAACGTCAGGAGGCTATGGCTACACCTTC
J gene: TRBJ1-4; D gene: TRBD1; CDR3 length: 17; V gene: TRBV11-3; CDR3 protein: CASSSGQGALNNEKLFF; CDR3 DNA: TGTGCCAGCAGCTCCGGACAGGGGGCGCTTAATAATGAAAAACTGTTTTTT
J gene: TRBJ1-1; D gene: TRBD1; CDR3 length: 16; V gene: TRBV7-6; CDR3 protein: CASSLKTGWTNTEAFF; CDR3 DNA: TGTGCCAGCAGCTTGAAGACAGGGTGGACGAACACTGAAGCTTTCTTT
J gene: TRBJ2-2; D gene: TRBD1; CDR3 length: 16; V gene: TRBV6-5; CDR3 protein: CASRYRDRGNTGELFF; CDR3 DNA: TGTGCCAGCAGATACCGGGACAGGGGGAACACCGGGGAGCTGTTTTTT
J gene: TRBJ2-7; D gene: NA; CDR3 length: 17; V gene: TRBV29-1; CDR3 protein: CSVEDSSDVGGVHEQYF; CDR3 DNA: TGCAGCGTTGAAGATTCTAGCGATGTGGGAGGCGTCCACGAGCAGTACTTC
J gene: TRBJ2-7; D gene: NA; CDR3 length: 12; V gene: TRBV2; CDR3 protein: CASVLAVYEQYF; CDR3 DNA: TGTGCCAGCGTCCTAGCAGTATACGAGCAGTACTTC
J gene: TRBJ2-7; D gene: TRBD1; CDR3 length: 15; V gene: TRBV18; CDR3 protein: CASSPGRDRVGEQYF; CDR3 DNA: TGTGCCAGCTCACCAGGCCGGGACAGGGTCGGCGAGCAGTACTTC
J gene: TRBJ2-2; D gene: NA; CDR3 length: 15; V gene: TRBV25-1; CDR3 protein: CASSEPAGDTGELFF; CDR3 DNA: TGTGCCAGCAGTGAACCCGCCGGGGACACCGGGGAGCTGTTTTTT